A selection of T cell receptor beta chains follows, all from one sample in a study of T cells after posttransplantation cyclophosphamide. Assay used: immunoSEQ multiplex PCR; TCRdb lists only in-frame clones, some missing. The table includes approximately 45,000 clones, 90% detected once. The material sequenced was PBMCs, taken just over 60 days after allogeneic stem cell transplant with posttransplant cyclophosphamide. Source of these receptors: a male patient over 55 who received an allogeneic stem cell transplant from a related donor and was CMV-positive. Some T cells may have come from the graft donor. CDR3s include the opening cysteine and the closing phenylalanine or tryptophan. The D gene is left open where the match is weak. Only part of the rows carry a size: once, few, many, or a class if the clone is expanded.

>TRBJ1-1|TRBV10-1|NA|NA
CASSEALGFGAFF
TGCGCCAGCAGTGAGGCTCTCGGGTTCGGAGCTTTCTTT
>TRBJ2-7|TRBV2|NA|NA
CASRQEIYEQYF
TGTGCCAGTAGACAGGAGATCTACGAGCAGTACTTC
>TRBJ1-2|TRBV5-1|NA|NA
CASSLTATSYGYTF
TGCGCCAGCAGCCTGACAGCAACAAGCTATGGCTACACCTTC
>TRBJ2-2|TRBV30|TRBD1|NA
CAWTGGTGELFF
TGTGCCTGGACAGGGGGCACCGGGGAGCTGTTTTTT
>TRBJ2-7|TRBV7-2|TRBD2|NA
CASSITSGGVYEQYF
TGTGCCAGCAGCATCACTAGCGGGGGGGTCTACGAGCAGTACTTC
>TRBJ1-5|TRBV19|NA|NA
CASSITLRDREQHF
TGTGCCAGTAGTATTACTTTGCGAGACAGAGAGCAGCATTTT
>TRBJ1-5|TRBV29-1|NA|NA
CSVETQANQPQHF
TGCAGCGTTGAAACTCAAGCGAATCAGCCCCAGCATTTT
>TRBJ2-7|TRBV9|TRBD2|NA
CASSPRGGGASSYEQYF
TGTGCCAGCAGCCCCCGGGGCGGGGGGGCTAGCTCCTACGAGCAGTACTTC
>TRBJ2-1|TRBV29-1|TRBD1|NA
CSVEGVGTAYNEQFF
TGCAGCGTTGAAGGAGTGGGGACAGCTTACAATGAGCAGTTCTTC
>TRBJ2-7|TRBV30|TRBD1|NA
CAWKSTIRGSYEQYF
TGTGCCTGGAAAAGCACTATCAGGGGGAGTTACGAGCAGTACTTC
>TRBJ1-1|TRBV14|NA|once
CASSQDLGAVYTEAFF
TGTGCCAGCAGCCAAGATCTTGGGGCAGTATACACTGAAGCTTTCTTT
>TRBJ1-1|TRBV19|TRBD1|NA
CASSHFPLTGGEAFF
TGTGCCAGTAGTCATTTCCCGTTAACAGGGGGCGAAGCTTTCTTT
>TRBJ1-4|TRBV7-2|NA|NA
CASSFVGGFREKLFF
TGTGCCAGCAGCTTCGTTGGGGGGTTCCGTGAAAAACTGTTTTTT
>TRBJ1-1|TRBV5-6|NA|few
CASRSTAHTEAFF
TGTGCCAGCAGATCGACAGCCCATACTGAAGCTTTCTTT
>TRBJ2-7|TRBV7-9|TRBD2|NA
CASSGRGTSGVGLYEQYF
TGTGCCAGCAGCGGCAGGGGCACTAGCGGGGTGGGGCTCTACGAGCAGTACTTC
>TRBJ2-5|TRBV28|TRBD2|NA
CASRRLAGGREETQYF
TGTGCCAGTCGACGACTAGCGGGGGGTAGGGAAGAGACCCAGTACTTC
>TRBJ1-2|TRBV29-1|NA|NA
CSVEERGAAGGYTF
TGCAGCGTTGAAGAGCGGGGGGCAGCTGGGGGCTACACCTTC
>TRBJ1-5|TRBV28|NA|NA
CASSRAQGNQPQHF
TGTGCCAGCAGCCGAGCCCAGGGGAACCAGCCCCAGCATTTT
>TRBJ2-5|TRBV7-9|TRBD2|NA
CASRLGGWAAHQETQYF
TGTGCCAGCAGGCTCGGGGGGTGGGCCGCCCACCAAGAGACCCAGTACTTC
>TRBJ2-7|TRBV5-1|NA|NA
CASSLEGTGHYSSYEQYF
TGCGCCAGCAGCTTGGAGGGGACGGGACACTATAGCTCCTACGAGCAGTACTTC
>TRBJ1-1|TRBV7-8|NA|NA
CASSPTGNTEAFF
TGTGCCAGCAGCCCGACAGGGAACACTGAAGCTTTCTTT
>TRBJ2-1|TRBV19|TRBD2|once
CASSISSGAYNEQFF
TGTGCCAGTAGTATATCTAGCGGGGCCTACAATGAGCAGTTCTTC
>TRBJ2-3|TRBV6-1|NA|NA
CASSVVGASTDTQYF
TGTGCCAGCAGTGTGGTCGGTGCTAGCACAGATACGCAGTATTTT
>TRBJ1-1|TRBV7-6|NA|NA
CASSLGGPEAFF
TGTGCCAGCAGCTTAGGGGGGCCTGAAGCTTTCTTT
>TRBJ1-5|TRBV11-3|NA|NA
CASSLVCSLSRGNQPQHF
TGTGCCAGCAGCTTAGTTTGCAGCTTATCTAGAGGGAATCAGCCCCAGCATTTT
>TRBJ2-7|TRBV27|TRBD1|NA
CASSLLGGQRSYEQYF
TGTGCCAGCAGTTTACTTGGGGGACAGAGATCCTACGAGCAGTACTTC
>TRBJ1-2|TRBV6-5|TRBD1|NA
CASSSRTGPIYGYTF
TGTGCCAGCAGTTCCAGGACAGGGCCTATTTATGGCTACACCTTC
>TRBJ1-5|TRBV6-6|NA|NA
CASSYKVGDQPQHF
TGTGCCAGCAGTTACAAGGTCGGAGATCAGCCCCAGCATTTC
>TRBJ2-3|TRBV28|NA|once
CASSPPRDTQYF
TGTGCCAGCAGCCCCCCCCGAGATACGCAGTATTTT
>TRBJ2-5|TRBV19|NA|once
CASSFSGVRETQYF
TGTGCCAGTAGTTTTTCAGGGGTTAGGGAGACCCAGTACTTC
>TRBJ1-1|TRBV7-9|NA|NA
CASSLGSSGTEAFF
TGTGCCAGCAGCTTAGGATCTAGTGGCACTGAAGCTTTCTTT
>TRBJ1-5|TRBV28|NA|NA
CASSYELNQPQHF
TGTGCCAGCAGTTATGAGCTTAATCAGCCCCAGCATTTT
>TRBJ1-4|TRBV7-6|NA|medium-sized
CASSPLGGRRALFF
TGTGCCAGCAGCCCTCTGGGGGGGCGGCGGGCGCTGTTTTTT
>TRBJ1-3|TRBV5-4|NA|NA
CASSLGQHYLGGNTIYF
TGTGCCAGCAGCTTGGGACAGCACTACTTGGGCGGAAACACCATATATTTT
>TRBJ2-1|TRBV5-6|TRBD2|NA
CASSLNSGGNYNEQFF
TGTGCCAGCAGCTTAAATAGCGGGGGGAACTACAATGAGCAGTTCTTC
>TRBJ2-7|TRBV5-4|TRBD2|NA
CASSLGATSGYYEQYF
TGTGCCAGCAGCTTGGGAGCAACTAGCGGTTACTACGAGCAGTACTTC
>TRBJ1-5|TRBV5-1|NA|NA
CASSLAGAMHQPQHF
TGCGCCAGCAGCTTGGCAGGGGCGATGCATCAGCCCCAGCATTTT
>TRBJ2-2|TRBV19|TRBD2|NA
CASSMGTSTGELFF
TGTGCCAGTAGTATGGGGACTAGTACCGGGGAGCTGTTTTTT
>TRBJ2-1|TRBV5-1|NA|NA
CASSSWRDEQFF
TGCGCCAGCAGCTCATGGCGGGATGAGCAGTTCTTC
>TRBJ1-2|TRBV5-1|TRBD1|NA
CASSSEGQGGGYTF
TGCGCCAGCAGCTCTGAAGGACAGGGCGGGGGCTACACCTTC
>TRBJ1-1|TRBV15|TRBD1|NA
CATSRSGTGYSEAFF
TGTGCCACCAGCAGATCCGGGACAGGGTACTCTGAAGCTTTCTTT
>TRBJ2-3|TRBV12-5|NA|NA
CASGLGRLLGAWTDTQYF
TGTGCTAGTGGTTTGGGACGGTTATTAGGGGCCTGGACAGATACGCAGTATTTT
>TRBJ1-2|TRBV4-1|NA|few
CASSPNIGAYGYTF
TGCGCCAGCAGCCCCAATATAGGGGCCTATGGCTACACCTTC
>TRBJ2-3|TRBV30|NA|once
CAWSGTDVGSF
TGTGCCTGGAGTGGGACAGATGTAGGTTCTTTT